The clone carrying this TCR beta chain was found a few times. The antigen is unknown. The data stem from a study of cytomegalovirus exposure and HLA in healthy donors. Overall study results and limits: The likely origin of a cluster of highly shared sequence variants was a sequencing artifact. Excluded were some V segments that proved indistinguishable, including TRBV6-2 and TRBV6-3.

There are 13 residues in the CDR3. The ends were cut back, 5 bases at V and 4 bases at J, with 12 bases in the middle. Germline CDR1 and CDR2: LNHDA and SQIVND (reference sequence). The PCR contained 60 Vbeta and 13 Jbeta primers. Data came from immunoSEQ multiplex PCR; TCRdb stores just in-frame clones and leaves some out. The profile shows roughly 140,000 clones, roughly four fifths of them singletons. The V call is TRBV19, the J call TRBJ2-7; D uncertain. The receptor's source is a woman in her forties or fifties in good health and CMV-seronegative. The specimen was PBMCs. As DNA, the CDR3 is TGTGCCAGTAGTGTCGGTTCGTCGTACGAGCAGTACTTC. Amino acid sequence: CASSVGSSYEQYF.